Listed here are 7 T cell receptor beta chains from one sample, sequenced in a study of cytomegalovirus exposure and HLA in healthy donors. Data came from immunoSEQ multiplex PCR; TCRdb stores just in-frame clones and leaves some out. The sample yields 150,000 or so clones, about four fifths seen once. The sequenced sample was PBMCs. The receptor source for this set is a man aged 30 to 45 in good health and CMV-seropositive.

V gene TRBV2 combines with J gene TRBJ2-1; tentative D call: TRBD2 (7 bases). There are 13 residues in the CDR3. Trimming shortened V by 6 bases and J by 9 bases, and 15 bases separated the two germline ends. Per the germline V gene, CDR1 is SNHLY and CDR2 is FYNNEI. The CDR3 DNA sequence: TGTGCCAGCAGAGAGACAAGGGGGGGTGAGCAGTTCTTC. This encodes CASRETRGGEQFF.

This clone was detected only once. The chain employs TRBV5-1 and TRBJ1-2, with D tentatively TRBD1 (6 bases). Trimming stripped 0 bases from V and 4 bases from J, with 13 bases between. This CDR3 spans 15 amino acids. CDR1 is SGHRS, CDR2 YFSETQ, per germline. This chain's CDR3 is CASSLGGGQAYGYTF. In nucleotides, the CDR3 is TGCGCCAGCAGCTTGGGCGGGGGGCAGGCCTATGGCTACACCTTC. The full variable domain, its missing parts supplied by reference TRBV5-1 and TRBJ1-2, is KAGVTQTPRYLIKTRGQQVTLSCSPISGHRSVSWYQQTPGQGLQFLFEYFSETQRNKGNFPGRFSGRQFSNSRSEMNVSTLELGDSALYLCASSLGGGQAYGYTFGSGTRLTVV.

This chain links TRBV6-4 with TRBJ1-6; tentatively, D is TRBD1 (6 bases). V lost 0 bases to trimming and J lost 7 bases, with 13 bases between them. This CDR3 is 16 amino acids long. Germline CDR1 is MRHNA and CDR2 is SNTAGT. CDR3 region: CASSDSSGRGNSPLHF. The CDR3 DNA follows: TGTGCCAGCAGTGACTCGAGCGGCAGGGGAAATTCACCCCTCCACTTT.

This chain uses TRBV19 with TRBJ2-3, with 9 bases identical to TRBD2. Germline lookup yields CDR1 LNHDA and CDR2 SQIVND (reference sequence). The CDR3 loop spans 13 amino acids. The junction had 2 bases not matched to a gene; V was cut back by 6 bases and J by 4 bases. In DNA, the CDR3 is TGTGCCAGTAGGGCGGGGGGGGCAGATACGCAGTATTTT. It yields the protein CASRAGGADTQYF.

The genes are TRBV2 and TRBJ1-5, with 7 bases fitting TRBD1. Germline V gives CDR1 SNHLY, CDR2 FYNNEI. Trimming took 6 bases from V and 7 from J; bases not matched to a gene: 9. The CDR3 is 14 amino acids. CDR3 protein: CASRHLTGYQPQHF. CDR3 sequence (DNA): TGTGCCAGCAGGCACCTGACAGGGTACCAGCCCCAGCATTTT.

A single count supports this clone. The rearrangement links TRBV27 to TRBJ2-3; 10 nucleotides agree with TRBD2. This CDR3 spans 15 amino acids. From germline, CDR1 is MNHEY and CDR2 SMNVEV (reference sequence). V shed 6 bases, J shed 3 bases, and the junction held 6 bases outside the gene matches. CDR3 sequence: CASSLWTSGTDTQYF. As DNA, the CDR3 is TGTGCCAGCAGCCTCTGGACTAGCGGTACAGATACGCAGTATTTT.

This chain joins TRBV11-2 and TRBJ2-7, with a weak D call TRBD1 (5 bases). CDR3 length: 13 amino acids. Germline V CDR1 and CDR2: SGHAT, FQNNGV. Trimming took 4 bases from V and 2 from J, leaving 9 bases between them. The CDR3 is CASSSQGTYEQYF. DNA for the CDR3: TGTGCCAGCAGCTCGCAGGGAACCTACGAGCAGTACTTC. The full variable domain, in which reference TRBV11-2 and TRBJ2-7 provide the parts outside the CDR3, is EAGVAQSPRYKIIEKRQSVAFWCNPISGHATLYWYQQILGQGPKLLIQFQNNGVVDDSQLPKDRFSAERLKGVDSTLKIQPAKLEDSAVYLCASSSQGTYEQYFGPGTRLTVT.